This TCR beta chain was identified during a study of T cells in Graves' hyperthyroidism and ophthalmopathy (dated by TCRdb to about 2019). Notes on the research overall: Peripheral blood samples were taken at the time of initial diagnosis, prior to any treatment. TCR V-J signatures able to tell the groups apart were searched for in a discovery cohort of 100 or so patients, of whom about 40 had Graves' ophthalmopathy and roughly 58 had stable Graves' hyperthyroidism. Prospective prediction of ophthalmopathy was tested in an independent validation cohort consisting of some 20 hyperthyroidism patients and more than 15 patients who later progressed to ophthalmopathy. The roughly 90 discovery patients were divided at random into training and test sets in a 7:3 ratio. In roughly six Graves' hyperthyroidism patients, the study also compared T-cell repertoires from thyroid tissue with T-cell repertoires from blood. After blood sampling, hyperthyroidism patients were treated with methimazole at a starting dose of 30 mg daily, and ophthalmopathy patients were treated with high-dose intravenous methylprednisolone. The paper describes TCR Vbeta CDR3 sequencing of about 140 peripheral blood samples, made up of 43 ophthalmopathy patients, approximately 73 hyperthyroidism patients and some 17 progressor patients.

A patient counted as having stable Graves' hyperthyroidism if no progression to ophthalmopathy occurred over 18 months of follow-up. Hyperthyroidism patients were newly diagnosed, with disease duration under 2 months, and aged 18 to 65 years. Patients with uncontrolled infections, other autoimmune diseases, pregnancy or lactation were excluded. Diagnoses relied on clinical symptoms, serum thyroxine and TRAb, thyroid ultrasound and orbital computed tomography. PBMCs were separated from 10 ml of fresh peripheral blood using Ficoll-Paque density gradient centrifugation. Total RNA was extracted using Trizol reagent, and RNA quality was assessed on an Agilent 2100 Bioanalyzer. What the study reported, not specific to this receptor: Sample size was not statistically predetermined, and blinding of investigators to group allocation was not performed. A 13 V-J signature model separated ophthalmopathy from stable hyperthyroidism, with 87.88% sensitivity and 81.08% specificity in cross-validation and 80%/75% in testing. Most expanded thyroid clonotypes (frequency above 0.001) were also detected in blood, suggesting blood repertoires may reflect thyroid immune responses. In validation, progression to ophthalmopathy was predicted by the model with 70.59% sensitivity and around 75% specificity, a median of approximately 7.1 months before onset.

As concerns this clonotype: The specificity of this receptor is unknown. This clone may be a read error of a much larger clone one base away.

Taken from the germline V gene, the CDR1 and CDR2 loops are SNHLY and FYNNEI. Including cysteine and phenylalanine, the CDR3 has 14 amino acids. CDR3 DNA only is kept here, 42 bases in frame from base 1. The TCR beta CDR3 regions were amplified from the RNA transcripts. The first round of RT-PCR for the TCR CDR3 was performed with the HTBI primer set and the Qiagen OneStep RT-PCR kit. Libraries were constructed in a second round of multiplex PCR, after which size selection and purification were carried out. The libraries were sequenced on an Illumina HiSeq2000 using paired-end 100 bp reads. On the authors' methods: SOAPnuke was used to process the raw data, throwing out any read that contained adapters or uncalled bases, had a mean Phred below 15, or lacked an exact constant-primer or identifier match. COPE v1.2.5 was used to merge the high-quality paired reads, and each unique nucleotide sequence was defined as a clonotype. MiTCR v1.1 was used to align clonotypes to the IMGT TRBV, TRBD and TRBJ reference segments. The analysis was restricted to V-J combinations with a frequency above 0.0001, which together covered 99% to 99.2% of the repertoires. A TCS score was defined as the ratio of F50 (clonal expansion) to E x V (chaos), with BLOSUM62-based TCRdist applied between CDR3 peptides within each V-J. Welch's t-statistics and random forest reduced around 520 V-J features to some 14, which were used in a naive Bayes classifier (R e1071). The public reads were reprocessed in TCRdb via fastp at Q25 and MiXCR, keeping in-frame beta chains. Entries that share a CDR3 protein sequence are merged under the most common genes and DNA. TCRdb, rather than the study authors, made the V and J calls. Across this sample there are 380,000 or so distinct CDR3 sequences, with about a fifth seen only once. Together, the top ten hold around 4% of the sample.

Here the chain combines TRBV2 and TRBJ2-2, with the D gene not confidently named. The sequence was collected from a young woman with Graves' hyperthyroidism. Specimen: blood. The DNA is as follows: TGTGCCAGCAGTGAAACTGCGAACACCGAGGAGCTGTTTTTT. The encoded protein is CASSETANTEELFF.